Shown below are 16 T cell receptor beta chains from a single sample sequenced in a study of regulatory T cells in long-lasting Graves disease. Regarding time point: persistent/refractory GD, antithyroid drugs over 5 years with positive TRAb. The TCR library was made from RNA that had been extracted from PBMCs in TRIzol. Libraries of TCR beta came from iRepertoire HTBI primers plus Arm-PCR of CDR3 regions. Each CDR3 protein gets one entry after TCRdb re-called the multiplex PCR reads with MiXCR. The data contain a few hundred thousand distinct CDR3 sequences, roughly 24% of them singletons. The specimen comprised peripheral blood mononuclear cells (PBMCs), sampled when the disease was refractory, from a patient treated with antithyroid drugs. The receptor set was obtained from a woman in her thirties or forties with Graves disease.

This clonotype was recorded at least ten times. In DNA form, the CDR3 reads TGTGCCAGCAGTGAAACGGAATTGGGGATTTCAAACATTCAGTACTTC. This translates into CASSETELGISNIQYF. This chain links TRBV2 with TRBJ2-4, with no clear D. CDR1 and CDR2 (germline): SNHLY, FYNNEI. There are 16 residues in the CDR3. The V gene lost 2 bases and the J gene lost 6 bases, with 17 bases spanning the gap.

Comments on this clonotype: A read error may explain this, as a much larger clone is one base away. The chain links TRBV29-1 to TRBJ2-5, with D possibly TRBD2 on 6 matching bases. Per germline, CDR1 SQVTM and CDR2 ANQGSEA. CDR3 length equals 14 residues. The CDR3 loop reads CSVGLLASGETRYF. CDR3 DNA: TGCAGCGTTGGCCTTCTAGCATCGGGGGAGACCCGGTACTTC.

This clonotype appeared many times. This chain joins TRBV6-1 and TRBJ1-2; the D is unclear. The CDR3 sequence is 16 residues long. The V end was cut by 7 bases, the J end by 3 bases, with 21 bases between. Germline CDR1 reads MNHNS; CDR2 reads SASEGT. The CDR3 sequence: CASNPLSDGRHYGYTF. The CDR3 DNA sequence: TGTGCCAGCAACCCCCTCTCGGACGGCCGTCACTATGGCTACACCTTC.

Only one count was recorded for this clonotype. The CDR3 sequence is CASRGSGGVYEQYF. The CDR3 DNA reads as TGTGCCAGCCGGGGTAGCGGGGGAGTCTACGAGCAGTACTTC. The rearrangement links TRBV19 to TRBJ2-7, with TRBD2 matching 9 bases. J was trimmed by 3 bases and V by 9 bases; bases with no gene match: 9. CDR1 LNHDA and CDR2 SQIVND come from the germline V gene (reference sequence). The CDR3 length is 14 residues.

In its sample, this clonotype was seen a few times. The V call is TRBV18, the J call TRBJ1-1; possible D gene TRBD1, 6 bases. The V gene lost 3 bases and the J gene lost 3 bases, with 14 bases spanning the gap. Germline lookup yields CDR1 KGHSH and CDR2 LQKENI. This CDR3 comprises 15 residues. The CDR3, as DNA: TGTGCCAGCTCACCGCTACAGGGCCGGGACACTGAAGCTTTCTTT. Its protein product is CASSPLQGRDTEAFF.

This clonotype was counted at least ten times. J is TRBJ2-2 and V is TRBV12-3 or TRBV12-4; unclear D gene. The CDR3 runs 15 residues. Trimming pared 3 bases from V and 5 bases from J, leaving 13 bases between. CDR3 sequence reads: CASSFFPILTGELFF. The CDR3, as DNA: TGTGCCAGCAGTTTTTTTCCGATTCTAACCGGGGAGCTGTTTTTT.

This clonotype was seen many times. J is TRBJ2-7 and V is TRBV12-3 or TRBV12-4; D gene uncertain. The CDR3 is made up of 11 amino acids. Trimming removed 4 bases at V and 8 bases at J, with 9 bases between. The CDR3 is CASSSVGQQYF. The CDR3 bases are TGTGCCAGCAGTTCAGTCGGACAGCAGTACTTC.

The chain combines TRBV2 with TRBJ2-3, with TRBD2 matching 13 bases. The ends lost 7 bases at V and 0 bases at J; junction bases unmatched: 4. The CDR3 is made up of 16 amino acids. Germline values: CDR1 SNHLY, CDR2 FYNNEI. CDR3 sequence (DNA): TGTGCCAGCATCGGACTAGCGGGAGATAGCACAGATACGCAGTATTTT. Amino acid sequence: CASIGLAGDSTDTQYF.

The CDR3 here is CATTDRAYSNTGELFF. CDR3 nucleotides: TGTGCCACTACAGACAGAGCCTATTCGAACACCGGGGAGCTGTTTTTT. The genes are TRBV19 and TRBJ2-2, with D possibly being TRBD1 (5 bases). The ends were cut back, 10 bases at V and 0 bases at J, with 18 bases in the middle. This CDR3 spans 16 amino acids. Germline CDR1 LNHDA, CDR2 SQIVND (reference sequence).

The CDR3 DNA sequence: TGTGCTAGTGGTTTGGTACCCGTTAGCCCGAAGGGCCCCGAGGGGTCGGGCACTGAAGCTTTCTTT. Translation: CASGLVPVSPKGPEGSGTEAFF. The rearrangement uses TRBV12-5 and TRBJ1-1; possible D gene TRBD1, 5 bases. V dropped 0 bases and J dropped 4 bases, with 33 bases sitting between them. CDR3 size: 22 residues. From germline, CDR1 is LGHNT and CDR2 FRNRAP.

This clonotype was seen only a few times. The genes are TRBV5-6 and TRBJ2-1; D gene unclear. The CDR3 covers 16 residues. V lost 0 bases, J lost 3 bases, and 13 bases lay in between. Germline values: CDR1 SGHDT, CDR2 YYEEEE. Here the CDR3 reads CASSLDFSKIYNEQFF. The DNA for the CDR3 is TGTGCCAGCAGCTTGGATTTCTCAAAAATCTACAATGAGCAGTTCTTC.

V usage is TRBV28 and J usage is TRBJ2-2, with TRBD1 matching over 9 bases. The CDR3 contains 16 residues. Germline V CDR1 and CDR2: MDHEN, SYDVKM. V was pared by 5 bases and J by 0 bases, with 4 bases of the junction left unmatched. CDR3 amino acids: CASSLHRGPNTGELFF. DNA of the CDR3: TGTGCCAGCAGTCTCCACAGGGGGCCGAACACCGGGGAGCTGTTTTTT.

This clonotype appeared a few times. V is TRBV29-1 and J is TRBJ2-5; D is unclear. The V gene lost 0 bases and the J gene lost 5 bases, with 4 bases spanning the gap. The germline CDR1 and CDR2 sequences are SQVTM and ANQGSEA. The CDR3 extends over 11 amino acids. The CDR3 coding sequence is TGCAGCGTTGAAGATGAGGAGACCCAGTACTTC. Protein product: CSVEDEETQYF.

This clonotype was seen ten or more times. The chain carries TRBV28 and TRBJ2-7; 7 nucleotides agree with TRBD2. This CDR3 region has 16 residues. With V trimmed by 4 bases and J by 0 bases, 9 bases remained unmatched. The V gene's germline CDR1 is MDHEN and CDR2 SYDVKM. The CDR3 DNA reads TGTGCCAGCAGTTCGGCGGGACTACGAATCTCCTACGAGCAGTACTTC. Its translation: CASSSAGLRISYEQYF.

The V gene is TRBV27, the J gene TRBJ2-1; D is possibly TRBD2 (6 bases). The CDR3 contains 14 residues. Trimming took 4 bases from V and 4 from J, leaving 11 bases between them. Germline V lookup: CDR1 MNHEY, CDR2 SMNVEV (reference sequence). This chain's CDR3 is CASSSAGPYNEQFF. CDR3 bases: TGTGCCAGCAGTTCCGCGGGGCCTTACAATGAGCAGTTCTTC.

This sequence joins TRBV5-8 and TRBJ1-5; the D is unclear. From germline, CDR1 is SGHTS and CDR2 YDEGEE. This CDR3 is 14 amino acids long. V lost 4 bases and J 5 bases, leaving 13 bases between the germline ends. The CDR3 nucleotides are TGTGCCAGCAGCGCGAACAGTTTCTATCAGCCCCAGCATTTT. Its translation is CASSANSFYQPQHF. The whole variable domain, remainder taken from reference TRBV5-8 and TRBJ1-5, is EAGVTQSPTHLIKTRGQQATLRCSPISGHTSVYWYQQALGLGLQFLLWYDEGEERNRGNFPPRFSGRQFPNYSSELNVNALELEDSALYLCASSANSFYQPQHFGDGTRLSIL.